This entry concerns a single TCR beta chain. This sample stems from a study of beta chain features in type 1 diabetes. V shed 1 base and J shed 2 bases, with 7 bases lying between them. The V gene's germline CDR1 is SGHKS and CDR2 YYEKEE (reference sequence). The CDR3 has 13 amino acids. All of the isolated RNA was reverse transcribed, so expressed TCRB transcripts were sequenced. The repertoire was sequenced with immunoSEQ multiplex PCR; TCRdb's copy has only in-frame clones and lacks some. The table has roughly 240,000 clones, 13% to 15% seen once. CD4+ naive, central memory, regulatory and stem cell-like memory subsets were isolated by sorting on CD45RO/CCR7/CD25/CD127/CD95/CD27.

The chain employs TRBV5-5 and TRBJ2-7, with D uncertain. The receptor was derived from a woman in her forties in good health. Input material: naive CD4+ T cells from blood. This CDR3 is CASSLTPPYEQYF. The DNA of the CDR3 is TGTGCCAGCAGCTTGACACCCCCCTACGAGCAGTACTTC.